One and the same sample provided the 9 T cell receptor beta chains below, sequenced in a study of blood T cell repertoires in COVID-19. Method: immunoSEQ multiplex PCR; TCRdb's copy keeps in-frame clones and lacks some. The sample holds under 200,000 clones, about 80% seen once. The material sequenced was peripheral blood. All receptors derive from a man aged 65-85 years with active or convalescent COVID-19.

In this sample, this clone turned up a few times. The chain links TRBV11-2 to TRBJ2-6, with no clear D. Germline CDR1 reads SGHAT; CDR2 reads FQNNGV. This CDR3 has 14 amino acids. V was pared by 3 bases and J by 2 bases, with 5 bases between. The CDR3 nucleotides are TGTGCCAGCAGCTTGCCAGCTGGGGCCAACGTCCTGACTTTC. Its protein product is CASSLPAGANVLTF.

The chain uses TRBV5-1 and TRBJ2-3; D is possibly TRBD1 (5 bases). Trimming shortened V by 0 bases and J by 6 bases, and 14 bases separated the two germline ends. The V gene's germline CDR1 is SGHRS and CDR2 YFSETQ. The CDR3 sequence is 15 residues long. The CDR3 bases are TGCGCCAGCAGCTTGGGGGGCAGTTACAGGGATACGCAGTATTTT. This gives the protein CASSLGGSYRDTQYF.

The V and J genes are TRBV6-5 and TRBJ1-1; D call uncertain. CDR1 and CDR2 (germline): MNHEY, SVGAGI. The CDR3 totals 12 residues. Trimming removed 0 bases from V and 5 bases from J, with 4 bases in between. This chain's CDR3 is CASSYSRTEAFF. CDR3 coding DNA: TGTGCCAGCAGTTACTCGCGGACTGAAGCTTTCTTT.

The genes are TRBV30 and TRBJ1-2; tentative D call: TRBD1 (6 bases). V was pared by 5 bases and J by 1 base, with 8 bases between. Germline lookup yields CDR1 GTSNPN and CDR2 SVGIG (reference sequence). CDR3 length: 12 residues. The CDR3 here is CAWGTSNYGYTF. DNA of the CDR3: TGTGCCTGGGGGACAAGTAACTATGGCTACACCTTC. Filled out from reference TRBV30 and TRBJ1-2, the complete variable domain reads SQTIHQWPATLVQPVGSPLSLECTVEGTSNPNLYWYRQAAGRGLQLLFYSVGIGQISSEVPQNLSASRPQDRQFILSSKKLLLSDSGFYLCAWGTSNYGYTFGSGTRLTVV.

The chain couples TRBV12-5 to TRBJ2-4, with 7 bases matching TRBD1. With V trimmed by 3 bases and J by 4 bases, 9 bases remained unmatched. This CDR3 comprises 16 residues. Germline CDR1 is LGHNT and CDR2 is FRNRAP. Here the CDR3 reads CASGLDFGTVKNIQYF. The CDR3 region has the DNA TGTGCTAGTGGTTTAGATTTCGGGACAGTAAAAAACATTCAGTACTTC.

J is TRBJ2-1 and V is TRBV30; 14 nucleotides line up with TRBD2. The germline CDR1 and CDR2 sequences are GTSNPN and SVGIG (reference sequence). This CDR3 is 15 amino acids long. Germline trimming cut 3 bases from V and 8 bases from J; bases unmatched to any gene: 6. Here the CDR3 reads CAWSPGLAGAYEQFF. The DNA for the CDR3 is TGTGCCTGGAGCCCGGGACTAGCGGGAGCCTATGAGCAGTTCTTC. The full variable domain, with the rest looked up from reference TRBV30 and TRBJ2-1, is SQTIHQWPATLVQPVGSPLSLECTVEGTSNPNLYWYRQAAGRGLQLLFYSVGIGQISSEVPQNLSASRPQDRQFILSSKKLLLSDSGFYLCAWSPGLAGAYEQFFGPGTRLTVL.

This rearrangement joins TRBV19 to TRBJ2-1; D may be TRBD1 (5 bases). V lost 10 bases and J lost 1, with 11 bases in between. Per the germline V gene, CDR1 is LNHDA and CDR2 is SQIVND (reference sequence). The CDR3 extends over 13 amino acids. The CDR3 loop reads CATQGWSYNEQFF. The CDR3 region has the DNA TGTGCCACTCAGGGCTGGTCCTACAATGAGCAGTTCTTC.

The chain has TRBV5-1 and TRBJ2-3; 7 bases map to TRBD1. Germline CDR1 is SGHRS and CDR2 is YFSETQ. Germline trimming cut 3 bases from V and 4 bases from J; bases unmatched to any gene: 11. This CDR3 comprises 16 residues. CDR3 sequence reads: CASSWTGESISDTQYF. CDR3 DNA sequence: TGCGCCAGCAGCTGGACAGGCGAGAGTATCTCAGATACGCAGTATTTT.

The J gene is TRBJ2-7, the V gene TRBV5-1; 9 bases match TRBD1. V trimming: 0 bases; J trimming: 5 bases; junction bases outside the gene matches: 3. Germline V gene lookup returns CDR1 SGHRS and CDR2 YFSETQ. The CDR3 is 14 residues long. In nucleotides, the CDR3 is TGCGCCAGCAGCTTGGGTAGGACAGGGGACGAGCAGTACTTC. Translation: CASSLGRTGDEQYF.